A single sample is the source of the 10 T cell receptor beta chains below, sequenced in a study of blood T cell repertoires in COVID-19. Sequenced by immunoSEQ multiplex PCR; TCRdb stores in-frame clones only, minus some. This sample has some 100,000 clones; roughly four fifths occur once, and the top ten carry about 13%. Sequencing input: peripheral blood. All receptors come from a human donor in a cohort sampled during active COVID-19.

The chain links TRBV6-5 to TRBJ1-6; D ambiguous. The germline V and J ends were trimmed by 6 bases and 6 bases, with 15 bases remaining between them. CDR1 MNHEY and CDR2 SVGAGI come from the germline V gene. The CDR3 is made up of 15 amino acids. CDR3 sequence reads: CASRPAYARNSPLHF. DNA for the CDR3: TGTGCCAGCAGGCCCGCCTACGCCCGTAATTCACCCCTCCACTTT.

The chain combines TRBV6-2 or TRBV6-3 with TRBJ1-5, with unresolved D. The V gene's germline CDR1 is MNHEY and CDR2 SVGEGT. The germline V and J ends were trimmed by 4 bases and 3 bases, with 10 bases remaining between them. The CDR3 loop spans 14 amino acids. The CDR3 is CASSSYQANQPQHF. The CDR3, as DNA: TGTGCCAGCAGTTCGTATCAGGCCAATCAGCCCCAGCATTTT.

The chain couples TRBV7-9 to TRBJ1-4; D is possibly TRBD1 (5 bases). Trimming shortened V by 3 bases and J by 4 bases, and 9 bases separated the two germline ends. In germline, CDR1 is SEHNR, CDR2 FQNEAQ (reference sequence). This CDR3 contains 14 residues. The CDR3 loop reads CASSFGGSNEKLFF. As DNA, the CDR3 is TGTGCCAGCAGCTTCGGGGGTAGTAATGAAAAACTGTTTTTT.

In regard to this clone: A read error may be the cause here, since a much bigger clone is one base away. V is TRBV2 and J is TRBJ1-1; D is perhaps TRBD1 (6 bases). The germline V gene has CDR1 SNHLY and CDR2 FYNNEI. Trimming stripped 4 bases from V and 1 base from J, with 7 bases between. The CDR3 sequence is 13 residues long. The chain's CDR3 is CASSGQANTEAFF. In DNA, the CDR3 is TGTGCCAGCAGTGGACAGGCGAACACTGAAGCTTTCTTT.

This clone showed up just a few times. The chain carries TRBV6-5 and TRBJ2-3; 11 nucleotides match TRBD2. The V gene end was trimmed by 7 bases and the J gene end by 1 base; junction bases not matched to a gene: 4. This CDR3 comprises 15 residues. From germline, CDR1 is MNHEY and CDR2 SVGAGI. Written as DNA, the CDR3 is TGTGCCAGCAACCCGGGACTAGCGGGCACAGATACGCAGTATTTT. Protein: CASNPGLAGTDTQYF.

This clone was detected only once. The rearrangement joins TRBV2 to TRBJ2-1; 7 bases are a match to TRBD2. Per the germline V gene, CDR1 is SNHLY and CDR2 is FYNNEI. The CDR3 spans 15 residues. V shed 3 bases and J 4 bases; nucleotides not matched to a gene: 6. DNA of the CDR3: TGTGCCAGCAGTGATTTCCTAGCGGCGTACAATGAGCAGTTCTTC. This codes for CASSDFLAAYNEQFF. Complete variable domain (other parts from reference TRBV2 and TRBJ2-1): EPEVTQTPSHQVTQMGQEVILRCVPISNHLYFYWYRQILGQKVEFLVSFYNNEISEKSEIFDDQFSVERPDGSNFTLKIRSTKLEDSAMYFCASSDFLAAYNEQFFGPGTRLTVL.

This chain links TRBV6-5 with TRBJ1-6; D not resolved. V lost 6 bases and J 9 bases, leaving 18 bases between the germline ends. The CDR3 covers 15 residues. Germline V gene data show CDR1 as MNHEY and CDR2 as SVGAGI. The CDR3 sequence is CASSSGSGYGSPLHF. The CDR3 coding sequence is TGTGCCAGCAGCTCAGGTAGCGGGTATGGTTCACCCCTCCACTTT.

This clone has a single count. CDR3 coding DNA: TGTGCCAGCAGCTTAACCGGGACACTCGAAGGTCAGCAGTACTTC. Translated: CASSLTGTLEGQQYF. The chain is built from TRBV7-2 and TRBJ2-7, with D perhaps TRBD1 (6 bases). CDR1 is SGHTA, CDR2 FQGNSA, per germline. The CDR3 spans 15 residues. Trimming took off 2 bases at V and 8 bases at J, with 19 bases between the two ends.

The genes are TRBV28 and TRBJ1-5; tentatively, D is TRBD1 (5 bases). Trimming took 1 base from V and 7 from J, leaving 14 bases between them. CDR1 MDHEN and CDR2 SYDVKM come from the germline V gene. The CDR3 is 15 residues long. CDR3 in DNA: TGTGCCAGCAGTTTATCTTCAGGGTCCTGGCAGCCCCAGCATTTT. As protein: CASSLSSGSWQPQHF.

The gene calls are TRBV7-6 and TRBJ2-3; TRBD2 matches at 13 bases. V trimming: 5 bases; J trimming: 5 bases; junction bases outside the gene matches: 4. Per germline, CDR1 SGHVS and CDR2 FNYEAQ. The CDR3 covers 15 residues. The CDR3 region has the DNA TGTGCCAGCAGCCCTTGGACTAGCGGGGGAGATACGCAGTATTTT. It encodes CASSPWTSGGDTQYF.